Presented here are 18 T cell receptor beta chains from one specimen sequenced in a study of blood T cell repertoires in COVID-19. Sequencing used immunoSEQ multiplex PCR; TCRdb keeps in-frame clones, though not all of them. The sample yields some 52,000 clones, about nine tenths seen once. The sequenced material came from peripheral blood. These TCRs come from a man in his 70s with acute or convalescent COVID-19.

This clone was found once. The rearrangement links TRBV11-3 to TRBJ2-3, with D tentatively TRBD2 (5 bases). V shed 1 base and J shed 7 bases, with 9 bases lying between them. Per germline, CDR1 SGHNT and CDR2 YENEEA. The CDR3 is 13 amino acids. CDR3 sequence: CASSLGGYYTQYF. CDR3 in DNA: TGTGCCAGCAGCTTAGGAGGGTATTATACGCAGTATTTT.

The rearrangement uses TRBV2 and TRBJ2-1; D is possibly TRBD1 (6 bases). This CDR3 has 14 residues. From germline, CDR1 is SNHLY and CDR2 FYNNEI. Trimming took 7 bases from V and 0 from J, leaving 10 bases between them. This CDR3 reads CASTGQLSYNEQFF. Here the CDR3 DNA reads TGTGCCAGCACGGGACAACTCTCCTACAATGAGCAGTTCTTC.

J is TRBJ1-2 and V is TRBV29-1; 9 bases agree with TRBD1. Germline-derived CDR1 and CDR2 are SQVTM and ANQGSEA. The junction had 9 bases not matched to a gene; V was cut back by 2 bases and J by 5 bases. There are 15 residues in the CDR3. This CDR3 reads CSVERDRGYSYGYTF. DNA of the CDR3: TGCAGCGTTGAACGCGACAGGGGGTACTCTTATGGCTACACCTTC.

The genes are TRBV18 and TRBJ2-3; TRBD2 aligns across 11 bases. J gave up 4 bases and V 3 bases, and 3 bases lay outside the gene matches. Germline V lookup: CDR1 KGHSH, CDR2 LQKENI. This CDR3 spans 15 amino acids. CDR3 DNA: TGTGCCAGCTCACCCCCGGGACTAGCGGCAGATACGCAGTATTTT. Its protein product is CASSPPGLAADTQYF.

The chain has TRBV12-3 or TRBV12-4 and TRBJ2-7, with 10 bases identical to TRBD2. The CDR3 length is 13 residues. J was trimmed by 3 bases and V by 6 bases; bases with no gene match: 2. CDR3 residues: CASRRTSGYEQYF. The CDR3 nucleotides are TGTGCCAGCAGAAGGACTAGCGGCTACGAGCAGTACTTC.

The chain couples TRBV28 to TRBJ1-1; the D is unclear. Trimming removed 7 bases at V and 1 base at J, with 10 bases between. CDR3 length: 13 amino acids. From germline, CDR1 is MDHEN and CDR2 SYDVKM. For the CDR3, the DNA is TGTGCCAGCATCACCCGGTCGAACACTGAAGCTTTCTTT. Translating it yields CASITRSNTEAFF.

The chain uses TRBV28 and TRBJ2-3; 7 bases are shared with TRBD2. CDR1 and CDR2 (germline): MDHEN, SYDVKM. V lost 11 bases, J lost 2 bases, and 7 bases stayed unmatched. This CDR3 spans 13 amino acids. The CDR3 region is CAGAGDFTDTQYF. DNA for the CDR3: TGTGCCGGGGCGGGGGATTTCACAGATACGCAGTATTTT.

This clone was recorded once. The chain links TRBV12-5 to TRBJ1-1; D call uncertain. The V and J ends lost 5 bases and 7 bases respectively, with 14 bases between them. CDR3 length: 13 amino acids. The V gene's germline CDR1 is LGHNT and CDR2 FRNRAP. For the CDR3, the DNA is TGTGCTAGTGGTCCACGTCCAGAGGGTGAAGCTTTCTTT. It specifies CASGPRPEGEAFF.

The chain links TRBV9 to TRBJ2-3; 7 nucleotides agree with TRBD2. V was pared by 7 bases and J by 6 bases, with 8 bases of the junction left unmatched. Per germline, CDR1 SGDLS and CDR2 YYNGEE. The CDR3 consists of 13 residues. The CDR3 nucleotides are TGTGCCAGCGGCAACTCGGGAGGTGATACGCAGTATTTT. It specifies CASGNSGGDTQYF.

The chain links TRBV27 to TRBJ2-3, with 11 bases fitting TRBD2. Germline loops: CDR1 MNHEY, CDR2 SMNVEV (reference sequence). CDR3 length equals 15 residues. The J segment lost 5 bases and the V segment lost 6 bases, leaving 7 bases of the junction unmatched. The CDR3 DNA sequence: TGTGCCAGCAGCCGAACTAGCGGGAGACGAGATACGCAGTATTTT. Its protein is CASSRTSGRRDTQYF.

This clone was seen only a few times. The chain links TRBV19 to TRBJ2-7; TRBD2 matches at 7 bases. The CDR3 contains 14 residues. Germline CDR1 and CDR2: LNHDA and SQIVND (reference sequence). V shed 10 bases, J shed 0 bases, and the junction held 9 bases outside the gene matches. The CDR3 DNA follows: TGTGCCACCCGTCCGGGAGGATCCTCCTACGAGCAGTACTTC. Encoded protein: CATRPGGSSYEQYF.

V gene TRBV19 combines with J gene TRBJ1-1, with 7 bases lining up with TRBD1. The germline V gene has CDR1 LNHDA and CDR2 SQIVND (reference sequence). V was clipped by 5 bases and J by 0 bases; unmatched bases: 6. The CDR3 is 15 residues long. CDR3 sequence (DNA): TGTGCCAGTAGTGACAACAGGGGCATGAACACTGAAGCTTTCTTT. Protein sequence: CASSDNRGMNTEAFF.

The V gene is TRBV5-1, the J gene TRBJ1-4; D ambiguous. The CDR3 consists of 15 residues. Trimming took off 0 bases at V and 1 base at J, with 7 bases between the two ends. Germline values: CDR1 SGHRS, CDR2 YFSETQ. The CDR3 region is CASSLGELTNEKLFF. The CDR3 bases are TGCGCCAGCAGCTTGGGAGAGTTAACTAATGAAAAACTGTTTTTT.

The chain links TRBV4-3 to TRBJ1-5; the D is unclear. Trimming removed 5 bases from V and 0 bases from J, with 11 bases in between. Germline assignment: CDR1 LGHNA and CDR2 YSLEER. This CDR3 has 15 residues. CDR3 in amino acids: CASSKDGLSNQPQHF. Here the CDR3 DNA reads TGCGCCAGCAGCAAGGACGGACTTAGCAATCAGCCCCAGCATTTT.

The V gene is TRBV4-3, the J gene TRBJ1-5; a weak D match, TRBD1 (5 bases). V was pared by 0 bases and J by 4 bases, with 16 bases between. Germline V gene sequence: CDR1 LGHNA, CDR2 YSLEER. The CDR3 runs to 17 residues. The CDR3 nucleotides are TGCGCCAGCAGCCAAGAGGCAGGGAGGTTAAGGAATCAGCCCCAGCATTTT. Translating gives CASSQEAGRLRNQPQHF.

Only a few counts were recorded for this clone. This CDR3 reads CASSPWGPSTDTQYF. CDR3 in DNA: TGTGCCAGTAGTCCGTGGGGCCCGAGCACAGATACGCAGTATTTT. This rearrangement joins TRBV19 to TRBJ2-3, with a tentative D call TRBD1 (5 bases). V gave up 5 bases and J gave up 0 bases, with 12 bases separating them. The V gene's germline CDR1 is LNHDA and CDR2 SQIVND (reference sequence). The CDR3 consists of 15 residues.

This chain uses TRBV9 with TRBJ1-2; no clear D gene. CDR1 SGDLS and CDR2 YYNGEE come from the germline V gene. CDR3 length: 13 residues. Trimming cost V 0 bases and J 5 bases, with 8 bases left between them. The CDR3 DNA sequence: TGTGCCAGCAGCGTAGACGGAGGGTATGGCTACACCTTC. Translation gives CASSVDGGYGYTF.

The rearrangement uses TRBV7-9 and TRBJ1-1; the D gene is possibly TRBD1 (6 bases). The CDR3 spans 15 residues. Trimming took off 3 bases at V and 0 bases at J, with 11 bases between the two ends. CDR1 is SEHNR, CDR2 FQNEAQ, per germline (reference sequence). The CDR3, as DNA: TGTGCCAGCAGCTTTGGGACAAGAATGAACACTGAAGCTTTCTTT. Amino acids: CASSFGTRMNTEAFF.